One and the same sample provided the 16 T cell receptor beta chains below, sequenced in a study of cytomegalovirus exposure and HLA in healthy donors. The study ran its PCR with 60 Vbeta and 13 Jbeta primers. Sequencing used immunoSEQ multiplex PCR; TCRdb keeps in-frame clones, though not all of them. Seen here are approximately 140,000 clones, approximately 85% observed once, and the top ten hold approximately 1.7%. The specimen sequenced was PBMCs. These TCRs come from a boy between 10 and 17 years old in good health and CMV-seronegative.

The chain joins TRBV6-1 to TRBJ1-2; no reliable D call. Germline V gene data show CDR1 as MNHNS and CDR2 as SASEGT. This CDR3 is 12 amino acids long. V lost 6 bases to trimming and J lost 4 bases, with 9 bases between them. The CDR3, as DNA: TGTGCCAGCAGAGAGACATCCTATGGCTACACCTTC. It is translated as CASRETSYGYTF.

The chain joins TRBV7-2 to TRBJ2-5, with 7 bases matching TRBD2. The closer fit of TRBJ2-7 to the DNA end suggests the J call may be wrong. The CDR3 runs 14 residues. Germline V CDR1 and CDR2: SGHTA, FQGNSA. This CDR3 reads CASTRRGGGYEQYF. As DNA, the CDR3 is TGTGCCAGCACCCGCCGTGGCGGGGGATACGAGCAGTACTTC.

The chain couples TRBV6-4 to TRBJ2-1; 10 nucleotides align to TRBD2. The junction had 7 bases not matched to a gene; V was cut back by 4 bases and J by 7 bases. The CDR3 length is 15 residues. Germline V gene data show CDR1 as MRHNA and CDR2 as SNTAGT. The CDR3 sequence: CASSALAGVRNEQFF. In nucleotides, the CDR3 is TGTGCCAGCAGTGCCCTAGCGGGAGTGCGGAATGAGCAGTTCTTC.

The J gene is TRBJ1-5, the V gene TRBV7-8, with D possibly matching TRBD1 (6 bases). The CDR3 runs to 15 residues. Trimming pared 2 bases from V and 4 bases from J, leaving 12 bases between. Germline lookup yields CDR1 SGHVS and CDR2 FQNEAQ. CDR3 region: CASSLSLQGNQPQHF. CDR3 DNA: TGTGCCAGCAGCTTATCTCTACAGGGTAATCAGCCCCAGCATTTT. Complete variable domain (other parts from reference TRBV7-8 and TRBJ1-5): GAGVSQSPRYKVAKRGQDVALRCDPISGHVSLFWYQQALGQGPEFLTYFQNEAQLDKSGLPSDRFFAERPEGSVSTLKIQRTQQEDSAVYLCASSLSLQGNQPQHFGDGTRLSIL.

This sequence joins TRBV7-9 and TRBJ1-1; TRBD1 agrees at 10 bases. The CDR3 is 17 residues long. V was clipped by 1 base and J by 1 base; unmatched bases: 6. From germline, CDR1 is SEHNR and CDR2 FQNEAQ (reference sequence). The CDR3 sequence is CASSLGQGARGNTEAFF. CDR3 nucleotides: TGTGCCAGCAGCTTAGGACAGGGGGCCAGAGGGAACACTGAAGCTTTCTTT.

J is TRBJ1-6 and V is TRBV7-8, with 10 bases identical to TRBD1. The V and J ends lost 4 bases and 8 bases, in that order; junction bases with no gene match: 2. The germline V gene has CDR1 SGHVS and CDR2 FQNEAQ. The CDR3 is made up of 14 amino acids. DNA of the CDR3: TGTGCCAGCAGCTCCGGACAGGGGGATTCACCCCTCCACTTT. This encodes CASSSGQGDSPLHF.

The chain combines TRBV9 with TRBJ2-7, with a tentative D call TRBD1 (6 bases). In germline, CDR1 is SGDLS, CDR2 YYNGEE. CDR3 length: 13 amino acids. Trimming shortened V by 3 bases and J by 0 bases, and 7 bases separated the two germline ends. This CDR3 is CASSGDNSYEQYF. CDR3 sequence (DNA): TGTGCCAGCAGCGGGGACAACTCCTACGAGCAGTACTTC.

The gene calls are TRBV7-9 and TRBJ1-5, with 7 bases that match TRBD1. From germline, CDR1 is SEHNR and CDR2 FQNEAQ (reference sequence). The ends lost 1 base at V and 5 bases at J; junction bases unmatched: 5. The CDR3 has 15 amino acids. This CDR3 is CASSLGDSTYQPQHF. The DNA for the CDR3 is TGTGCCAGCAGCTTAGGGGACAGTACTTATCAGCCCCAGCATTTT.

This chain uses TRBV6-4 with TRBJ2-1; no clear D gene. The CDR3 spans 13 residues. CDR1 and CDR2 (germline): MRHNA, SNTAGT. V was cut by 2 bases and J by 7 bases, with 9 bases left in between. CDR3 sequence: CASSDPPSNEQFF. CDR3 DNA: TGTGCCAGCAGTGACCCCCCCTCGAATGAGCAGTTCTTC.

The V gene is TRBV7-3, the J gene TRBJ2-6, with 7 bases matching TRBD1. This CDR3 has 18 amino acids. Germline V gene lookup returns CDR1 SGHTA and CDR2 FQGTGA. V trimming: 0 bases; J trimming: 0 bases; junction bases outside the gene matches: 5. CDR3 protein: CASSLTGTVNSGANVLTF. The CDR3 DNA follows: TGTGCCAGCAGCTTAACGGGGACAGTCAACTCTGGGGCCAACGTCCTGACTTTC.

The V call is TRBV27, the J call TRBJ2-2; 7 bases match TRBD2. V shed 8 bases and J 7 bases; nucleotides not matched to a gene: 10. This CDR3 spans 14 amino acids. CDR1 and CDR2 from the germline V gene are MNHEY and SMNVEV (reference sequence). The DNA for the CDR3 is TGTGCCAGCGAACGGACTAGGGGTTTCGGGGAGCTGTTTTTT. This sequence encodes CASERTRGFGELFF.

The chain is built from TRBV7-3 and TRBJ2-1; 12 bases are shared with TRBD2. The V gene's germline CDR1 is SGHTA and CDR2 FQGTGA. The CDR3 covers 15 residues. V lost 4 bases, J lost 7 bases, and 5 bases stayed unmatched. CDR3: CASSSLAGGGNEQFF. The CDR3 DNA follows: TGTGCCAGCAGCTCCCTAGCGGGAGGGGGGAATGAGCAGTTCTTC.

The chain joins TRBV11-2 to TRBJ2-5; 10 nucleotides line up with TRBD1. Per germline, CDR1 SGHAT and CDR2 FQNNGV. Trimming removed 9 bases from V and 5 bases from J; junction bases left unmatched: 6. This CDR3 contains 13 residues. The DNA of the CDR3 is TGTGCCAGTACCGACAGGGGGCGGGAGACCCAGTACTTC. Protein: CASTDRGRETQYF.

The gene calls are TRBV9 and TRBJ1-2; 7 bases are shared with TRBD1. Germline V lookup: CDR1 SGDLS, CDR2 YYNGEE. CDR3 length equals 13 residues. V was pared by 0 bases and J by 7 bases, with 3 bases of the junction left unmatched. As DNA, the CDR3 is TGTGCCAGCAGCGTAGAGGCAGGGGGTGGCTACACCTTC. Translation: CASSVEAGGGYTF.

The chain is built from TRBV5-1 and TRBJ2-2, with a tentative D call TRBD1 (5 bases). Looked up from germline, CDR1 is SGHRS and CDR2 is YFSETQ. The V and J ends lost 0 bases and 6 bases respectively, with 9 bases between them. This CDR3 contains 14 residues. CDR3 DNA: TGCGCCAGCAGCTTGGACCCAGGGTCCGGGGAGCTGTTTTTT. Protein sequence: CASSLDPGSGELFF.

The V and J genes are TRBV30 and TRBJ2-1, with a tentative D call TRBD2 (7 bases). The CDR3 is 15 amino acids. V shed 5 bases and J shed 4 bases, with 18 bases lying between them. Germline V lookup: CDR1 GTSNPN, CDR2 SVGIG (reference sequence). The CDR3: CAWEREGGGYNEQFF. CDR3 in DNA: TGTGCCTGGGAAAGGGAGGGAGGGGGGTACAATGAGCAGTTCTTC.